One TCR beta chain is described in this entry. Its antigen is currently unknown. Germline and junction disagree at one end, which may indicate a read error. In germline, CDR1 is MNHNS, CDR2 SASEGT. CDR3 length equals 14 residues. The data were obtained in a study of cytomegalovirus exposure and HLA in healthy donors. Vbeta (60) and Jbeta (13) primers were used in the PCR. Repertoires were generated with immunoSEQ multiplex PCR, while TCRdb's copy carries only in-frame clones and drops some. Found here are approximately 190,000 clones; the top ten clones hold less than 0.9%. General study findings and limits: An assumption of roughly uniform sequencing depth across donors underlay the presence/absence analyses.

The material sequenced was PBMCs. V and J are TRBV6-1 and TRBJ1-1; D unclear. The TCR was taken from a boy younger than 18 in good health and CMV-seronegative. The CDR3 protein is CASSVGWENAEAFF. Here the CDR3 DNA reads TGTGCCAGCAGTGTGGGATGGGAGAACGCTGAGGCTTTCTTT.